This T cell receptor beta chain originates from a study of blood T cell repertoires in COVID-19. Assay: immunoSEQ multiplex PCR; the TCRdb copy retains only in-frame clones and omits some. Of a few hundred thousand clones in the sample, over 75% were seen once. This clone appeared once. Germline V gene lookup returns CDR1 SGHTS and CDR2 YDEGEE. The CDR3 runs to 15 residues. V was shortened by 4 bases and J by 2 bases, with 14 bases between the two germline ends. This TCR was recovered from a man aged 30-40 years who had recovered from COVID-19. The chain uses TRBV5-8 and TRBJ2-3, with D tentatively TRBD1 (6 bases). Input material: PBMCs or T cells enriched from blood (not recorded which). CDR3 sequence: CASSRGQPDTDTQYF. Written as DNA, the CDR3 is TGTGCCAGCAGCCGTGGACAGCCCGACACAGATACGCAGTATTTT.